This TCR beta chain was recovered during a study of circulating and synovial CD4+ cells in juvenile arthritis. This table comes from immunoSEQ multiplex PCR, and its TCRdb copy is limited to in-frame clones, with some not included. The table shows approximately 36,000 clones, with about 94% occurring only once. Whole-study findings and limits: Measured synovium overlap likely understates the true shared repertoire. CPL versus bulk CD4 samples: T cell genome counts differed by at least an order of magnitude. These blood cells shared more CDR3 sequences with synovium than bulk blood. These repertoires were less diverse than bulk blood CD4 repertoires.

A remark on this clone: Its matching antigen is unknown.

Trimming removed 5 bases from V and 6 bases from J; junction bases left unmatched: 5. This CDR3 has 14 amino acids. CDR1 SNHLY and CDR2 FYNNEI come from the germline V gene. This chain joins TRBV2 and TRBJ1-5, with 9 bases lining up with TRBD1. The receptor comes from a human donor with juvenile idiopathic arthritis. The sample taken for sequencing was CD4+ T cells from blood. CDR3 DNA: TGTGCCAGCAGTTTAGACAGGGGGTTTCAGCCCCAGCATTTT. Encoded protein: CASSLDRGFQPQHF.